Included here is one T cell receptor beta chain sequence, with context. This sample stems from a study of cytomegalovirus exposure and HLA in healthy donors. With 2 bases clipped from V and 0 bases from J, the junction kept 5 bases outside the gene matches. The CDR3 has 16 residues. The germline V gene encodes CDR1 MRHNA and CDR2 SNTAGT. The study ran its PCR with 60 Vbeta and 13 Jbeta primers. Original analysis: In a later analysis, around 10 million of 65 million to 90 million unique beta chains occurred in at least two donors. TCRdb's table, derived via immunoSEQ multiplex PCR, lists solely in-frame clones and lacks some. From that table come the V and J calls and clone size; the DNA was used to work out D and trimming. The repertoire holds under 150,000 clones, with 82% as singletons.

Input material: PBMCs. This receptor was taken from a woman between 18 and 29 years old in good health and CMV-seronegative. V is TRBV6-4 and J is TRBJ1-1; 8 nucleotides match TRBD1. The CDR3 loop is CASSDRSTGVNTEAFF. The CDR3 region has the DNA TGTGCCAGCAGTGACAGATCGACAGGGGTGAACACTGAAGCTTTCTTT.